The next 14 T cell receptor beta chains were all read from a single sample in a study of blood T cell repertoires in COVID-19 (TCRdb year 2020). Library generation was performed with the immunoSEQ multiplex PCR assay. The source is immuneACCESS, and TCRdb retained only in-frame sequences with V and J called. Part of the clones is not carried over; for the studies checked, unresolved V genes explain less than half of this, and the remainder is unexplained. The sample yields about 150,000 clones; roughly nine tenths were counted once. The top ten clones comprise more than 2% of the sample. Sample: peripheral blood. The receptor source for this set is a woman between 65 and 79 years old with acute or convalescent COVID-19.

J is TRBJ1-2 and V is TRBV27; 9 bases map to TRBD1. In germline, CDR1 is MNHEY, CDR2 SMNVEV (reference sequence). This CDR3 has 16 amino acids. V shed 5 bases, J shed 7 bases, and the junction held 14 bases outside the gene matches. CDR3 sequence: CASSPLTGGGLRGYTF. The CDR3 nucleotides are TGTGCCAGCAGTCCCCTGACAGGGGGGGGTCTGCGTGGCTACACCTTC.

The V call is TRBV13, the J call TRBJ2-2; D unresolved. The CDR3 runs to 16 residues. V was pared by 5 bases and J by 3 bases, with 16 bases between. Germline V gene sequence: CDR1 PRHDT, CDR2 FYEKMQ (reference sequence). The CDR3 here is CASSHRDGVYTGELFF. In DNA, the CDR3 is TGTGCCAGCAGCCACCGCGATGGAGTGTACACCGGGGAGCTGTTTTTT.

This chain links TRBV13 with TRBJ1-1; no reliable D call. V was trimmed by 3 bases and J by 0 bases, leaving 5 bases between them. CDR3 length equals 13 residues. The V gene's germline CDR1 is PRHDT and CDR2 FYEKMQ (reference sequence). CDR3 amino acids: CASSFTVNTEAFF. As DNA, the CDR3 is TGTGCCAGCAGCTTTACTGTGAACACTGAAGCTTTCTTT. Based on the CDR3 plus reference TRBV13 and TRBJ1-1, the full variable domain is AAGVIQSPRHLIKEKRETATLKCYPIPRHDTVYWYQQGPGQDPQFLISFYEKMQSDKGSIPDRFSAQQFSDYHSELNMSSLELGDSALYFCASSFTVNTEAFFGQGTRLTVV.

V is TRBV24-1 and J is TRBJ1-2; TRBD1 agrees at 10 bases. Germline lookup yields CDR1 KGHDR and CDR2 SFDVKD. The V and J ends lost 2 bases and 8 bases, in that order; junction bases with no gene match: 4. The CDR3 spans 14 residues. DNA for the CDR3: TGTGCCACCAGTGATTGGGACAGGGGAGGGGGCTACACCTTC. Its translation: CATSDWDRGGGYTF.

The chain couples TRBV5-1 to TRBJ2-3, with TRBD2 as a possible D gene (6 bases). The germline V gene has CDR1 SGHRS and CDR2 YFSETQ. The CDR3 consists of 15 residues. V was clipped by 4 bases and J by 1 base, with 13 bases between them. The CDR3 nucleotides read TGCGCCAGCAGCCCTGGGGAGGTGCGCACAGATACGCAGTATTTT. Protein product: CASSPGEVRTDTQYF.

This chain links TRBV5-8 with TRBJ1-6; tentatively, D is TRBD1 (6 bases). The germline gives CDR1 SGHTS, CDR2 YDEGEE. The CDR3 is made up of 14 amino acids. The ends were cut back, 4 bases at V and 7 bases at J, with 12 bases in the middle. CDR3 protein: CASSLGGLNSPLHF. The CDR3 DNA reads TGTGCCAGCAGCCTCGGGGGGCTAAATTCACCCCTCCACTTT.

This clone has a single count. The CDR3 nucleotides are TGTGCCAGCAGCTTAGGGCATAACACTGAAGCTTTCTTT. It specifies CASSLGHNTEAFF. This chain uses TRBV11-2 with TRBJ1-1; no clear D gene. The V gene lost 1 base and the J gene lost 2 bases, with 5 bases spanning the gap. This CDR3 has 13 residues. CDR1 is SGHAT, CDR2 FQNNGV, per germline.

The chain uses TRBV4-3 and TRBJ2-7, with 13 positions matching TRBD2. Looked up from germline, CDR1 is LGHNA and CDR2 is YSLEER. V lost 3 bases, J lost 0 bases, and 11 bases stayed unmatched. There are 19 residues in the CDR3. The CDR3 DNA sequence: TGCGCCAGCAGCCAGCAGGGGAGGACTAGCGGGGGCTACTCCTACGAGCAGTACTTC. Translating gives CASSQQGRTSGGYSYEQYF.

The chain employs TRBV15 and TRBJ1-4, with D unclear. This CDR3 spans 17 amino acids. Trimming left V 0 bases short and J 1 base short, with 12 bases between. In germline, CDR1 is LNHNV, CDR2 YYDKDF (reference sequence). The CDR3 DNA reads TGTGCCACCAGCAGAGAGAGCCCCTTGGTAACTAATGAAAAACTGTTTTTT. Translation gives CATSRESPLVTNEKLFF.

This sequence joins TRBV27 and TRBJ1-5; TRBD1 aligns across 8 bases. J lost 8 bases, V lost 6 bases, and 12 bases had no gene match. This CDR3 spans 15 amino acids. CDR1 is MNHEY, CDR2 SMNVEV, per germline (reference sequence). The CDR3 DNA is TGTGCCAGCAGGCGACAGGGGCCCACGGGGGAGCCCCAGCATTTT. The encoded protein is CASRRQGPTGEPQHF.

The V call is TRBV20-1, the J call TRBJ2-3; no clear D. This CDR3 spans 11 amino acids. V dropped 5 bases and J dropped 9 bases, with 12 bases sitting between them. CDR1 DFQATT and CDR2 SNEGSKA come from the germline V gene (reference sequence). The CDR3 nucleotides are TGCAGTGCTTCCCCTACTTCAACGCAGTATTTT. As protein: CSASPTSTQYF.

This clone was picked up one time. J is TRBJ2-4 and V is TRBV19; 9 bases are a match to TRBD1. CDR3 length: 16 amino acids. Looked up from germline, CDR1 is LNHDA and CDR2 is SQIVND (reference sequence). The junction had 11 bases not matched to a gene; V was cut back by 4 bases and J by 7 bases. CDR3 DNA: TGTGCCAGTAGTACCGGGACAGGGTGGGTAAGGAACATTCAGTACTTC. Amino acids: CASSTGTGWVRNIQYF.

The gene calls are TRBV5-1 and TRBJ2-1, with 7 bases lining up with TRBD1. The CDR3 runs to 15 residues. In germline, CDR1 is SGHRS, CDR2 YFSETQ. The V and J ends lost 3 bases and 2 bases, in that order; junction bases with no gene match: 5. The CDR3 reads CASSSRGQTYNEQFF. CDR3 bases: TGCGCCAGCAGCTCACGGGGACAGACCTACAATGAGCAGTTCTTC.

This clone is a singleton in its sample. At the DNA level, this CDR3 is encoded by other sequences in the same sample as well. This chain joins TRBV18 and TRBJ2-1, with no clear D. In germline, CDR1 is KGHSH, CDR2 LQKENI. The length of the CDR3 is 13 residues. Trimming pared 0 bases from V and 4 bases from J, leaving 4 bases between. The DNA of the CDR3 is TGTGCCAGCTCACCACCGACTTACAATGAGCAGTTCTTC. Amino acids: CASSPPTYNEQFF.